Below are 22 T cell receptor beta chains sequenced from a single sample in a study of beta chain features in type 1 diabetes. Expressed TCRB transcripts were sequenced because the isolated RNA had all been reverse transcribed beforehand. TCRdb keeps only in-frame clones here, not all; method: immunoSEQ multiplex PCR. The table includes some 240,000 clones, 9.5% to 13% detected once. Sequenced: central memory CD4+ T cells from blood. All receptors derive from a man between 18 and 29 years old in good health.

The chain joins TRBV7-2 to TRBJ1-1; weak D call: TRBD1 (6 bases). The length of the CDR3 is 13 residues. CDR1 is SGHTA, CDR2 FQGNSA, per germline. V lost 2 bases to trimming and J lost 6 bases, with 10 bases between them. For the CDR3, the DNA is TGTGCCAGCAGCTTAAGGAGACAGGCTGAAGCTTTCTTT. This sequence encodes CASSLRRQAEAFF.

This chain's CDR3 is CASNFQGEQYF. The CDR3 DNA follows: TGTGCCAGTAACTTCCAGGGCGAGCAGTACTTC. The chain employs TRBV7-9 and TRBJ2-7, with D possibly matching TRBD1 (5 bases). The germline CDR1 and CDR2 sequences are SEHNR and FQNEAQ (reference sequence). The CDR3 has 11 amino acids. V was clipped by 9 bases and J by 6 bases, with 12 bases between them.

V and J are TRBV6-1 and TRBJ2-7, with 7 bases that match TRBD1. The CDR3 is made up of 11 amino acids. After removal of 6 bases from V and 9 bases from J, the junction contained 5 bases not matched to a gene. In germline, CDR1 is MNHNS, CDR2 SASEGT. The CDR3 bases are TGTGCCAGCAGACAGTGGGACAGGCAGTACTTC. Translation gives CASRQWDRQYF.

This clone showed up just a few times. The chain has TRBV9 and TRBJ2-3; weak D call: TRBD1 (6 bases). The CDR3 has 13 amino acids. Per germline, CDR1 SGDLS and CDR2 YYNGEE. The V end was cut by 8 bases, the J end by 3 bases, with 13 bases between. CDR3 nucleotide sequence: TGTGCCAGTCTACAGGGTCATACAGATACGCAGTATTTT. Translated: CASLQGHTDTQYF.

This clone was detected many times. The chain has TRBV15 and TRBJ2-5; D ambiguous. This CDR3 comprises 13 residues. Germline V gives CDR1 LNHNV, CDR2 YYDKDF (reference sequence). Trimming removed 0 bases from V and 4 bases from J, with 6 bases in between. CDR3 residues: CATSRDFGETQYF. CDR3 bases: TGTGCCACCAGCAGAGATTTCGGAGAGACCCAGTACTTC.

This clone has a handful of counts. The rearrangement links TRBV9 to TRBJ2-3; TRBD2 agrees at 10 bases. CDR1 is SGDLS, CDR2 YYNGEE, per germline. The CDR3 is 15 amino acids. The V segment lost 4 bases and the J segment 2 bases; nucleotides outside the gene matches: 4. The CDR3, as DNA: TGTGCCAGCAGCAGCAGCGGGAGGGTCACAGATACGCAGTATTTT. It is translated as CASSSSGRVTDTQYF.

The chain recombines TRBV23-1 with TRBJ1-2, with no clear D. TRBV23-1 belongs to the ORF category, with a function that is uncertain. The CDR3 is made up of 10 amino acids. The germline V and J ends were trimmed by 2 bases and 7 bases, with 2 bases remaining between them. CDR3 sequence: CASSQGGYTF. The CDR3 nucleotides are TGCGCCAGCAGTCAAGGTGGCTACACCTTC.

The chain joins TRBV5-1 to TRBJ2-7, with D tentatively TRBD2 (5 bases). Trimming pared 3 bases from V and 8 bases from J, leaving 15 bases between. CDR3 length: 13 residues. Germline assignment: CDR1 SGHRS and CDR2 YFSETQ. The CDR3 region has the DNA TGCGCCAGCAGCTCGGGCCCTGGGAGTAAGCAGTACTTC. Encoded protein: CASSSGPGSKQYF.

In its sample, this clone was seen once. The gene calls are TRBV5-1 and TRBJ2-5; D is uncertain. The V end lost 0 bases, the J end lost 3 bases, and 9 bases lay between the germline ends. Germline V gene data show CDR1 as SGHRS and CDR2 as YFSETQ. CDR3 length: 14 residues. The CDR3, as DNA: TGCGCCAGCAGCTTGGCAGGCGGCAAAGAGACCCAGTACTTC. It translates to CASSLAGGKETQYF.

The chain is built from TRBV30 and TRBJ2-7, with a weak D call TRBD1 (5 bases). Between the trimmed V and J ends, which lost 2 bases and 4 bases, there was a span of 9 bases. The germline CDR1 and CDR2 sequences are GTSNPN and SVGIG (reference sequence). The CDR3 length is 12 residues. CDR3 sequence (DNA): TGTGCCTGGAGTCCAGGGCTTTACGAGCAGTACTTC. Amino acids: CAWSPGLYEQYF.

The CDR3 loop reads CASRTHQETQYF. CDR3 nucleotide sequence: TGCGCCAGCAGGACCCACCAAGAGACCCAGTACTTC. The chain couples TRBV5-1 to TRBJ2-5; D unresolved. Trimming took off 5 bases at V and 0 bases at J, with 5 bases between the two ends. CDR3 length: 12 amino acids. Germline assignment: CDR1 SGHRS and CDR2 YFSETQ.

This chain uses TRBV2 with TRBJ2-4; a possible D gene is TRBD1 (6 bases). Germline V CDR1 and CDR2: SNHLY, FYNNEI. The CDR3 has 15 amino acids. Trimming pared 5 bases from V and 4 bases from J, leaving 15 bases between. Written as DNA, the CDR3 is TGTGCCAGCAGTATTGACAGGATACAAAAAAACATTCAGTACTTC. Amino acids: CASSIDRIQKNIQYF.

Comment on this clone: A much larger clone is a single base away; this may be a read error. The gene calls are TRBV27 and TRBJ2-6; maybe TRBD2 (6 bases). Trimming stripped 8 bases from V and 4 bases from J, with 15 bases between. The CDR3 loop spans 15 amino acids. In germline, CDR1 is MNHEY, CDR2 SMNVEV (reference sequence). The CDR3 sequence is CASRGVAAGANVLTF. CDR3 bases: TGTGCCAGCCGCGGGGTTGCAGCGGGGGCCAACGTCCTGACTTTC.

This chain connects TRBV6-6 to TRBJ2-1, with D unclear. In germline, CDR1 is MNHNY, CDR2 SVGAGI (reference sequence). The CDR3 contains 11 residues. Trimming pared 6 bases from V and 7 bases from J, leaving 7 bases between. The CDR3 coding sequence is TGTGCCAGCAGACAGATTAATGAGCAGTTCTTC. It encodes CASRQINEQFF.

Regarding this clone: The same CDR3 is also encoded by other DNA sequences in this sample. V and J are TRBV5-4 and TRBJ1-1; no reliable D call. The CDR3 sequence is 14 residues long. Between the trimmed V and J ends, which lost 0 bases and 1 base, there was a span of 7 bases. Germline V gives CDR1 SGHNT, CDR2 YYREEE (reference sequence). The CDR3 loop is CASSLEQRNTEAFF. DNA for the CDR3: TGTGCCAGCAGCTTGGAGCAAAGGAACACTGAAGCTTTCTTT.

This clone was observed a few times. CDR3 sequence reads: CASSFGQIGVDTQYF. The CDR3 region has the DNA TGTGCCAGCAGCTTTGGGCAGATCGGGGTAGATACGCAGTATTTT. The chain joins TRBV7-3 to TRBJ2-3; tentatively, D is TRBD2 (5 bases). V was pared by 3 bases and J by 5 bases, with 15 bases between. CDR3 length equals 15 residues. In germline, CDR1 is SGHTA, CDR2 FQGTGA.

J is TRBJ2-1 and V is TRBV11-2; 8 bases fit TRBD2. The CDR3 spans 14 residues. Trimming at V came to 5 bases and at J to 7 bases, leaving 7 bases not matched to a gene. CDR1 and CDR2 (germline): SGHAT, FQNNGV. The CDR3 here is CASSRLARWNEQFF. The CDR3, as DNA: TGTGCCAGCAGCCGACTAGCGAGGTGGAATGAGCAGTTCTTC.

This clone appeared many times. The chain has TRBV7-9 and TRBJ2-1; 8 bases align to TRBD2. CDR3 size: 16 residues. From germline, CDR1 is SEHNR and CDR2 FQNEAQ (reference sequence). The ends lost 5 bases at V and 4 bases at J; junction bases unmatched: 10. CDR3 sequence reads: CASSPKLRLAYNEQFF. The CDR3 DNA sequence: TGTGCCAGCAGCCCGAAACTTAGACTAGCGTACAATGAGCAGTTCTTC.

Ten or more counts support this clone. CDR3 DNA: TGTGCCACCAGACTAGCGGGAGCGGGGGAGCAGTACTTC. It specifies CATRLAGAGEQYF. The V and J genes are TRBV5-6 and TRBJ2-7; TRBD2 matches 12 bases. The CDR3 is made up of 13 amino acids. Germline CDR1 and CDR2: SGHDT and YYEEEE. V shed 9 bases, J shed 7 bases, and the junction held 8 bases outside the gene matches.

This clone was recorded many times. V is TRBV7-2 and J is TRBJ1-2, with a possible D match to TRBD1 (5 bases). The V end was cut by 1 base, the J end by 8 bases, with 17 bases between. Germline V gene lookup returns CDR1 SGHTA and CDR2 FQGNSA. The CDR3 loop spans 15 amino acids. The CDR3 protein is CASSLERVSRGGYTF. The CDR3 DNA is TGTGCCAGCAGCTTAGAACGAGTTTCGAGGGGCGGCTACACCTTC.

This clone was observed many times. V gene TRBV14 combines with J gene TRBJ1-1; D is uncertain. Germline V gives CDR1 SGHDN, CDR2 FVKESK. V lost 4 bases, J lost 3 bases, and 9 bases lay in between. The CDR3 is made up of 13 amino acids. CDR3 sequence (DNA): TGTGCCAGCAGCCTCCGGAGGGACACTGAAGCTTTCTTT. Its translation is CASSLRRDTEAFF.

This clone appeared many times. V usage is TRBV10-3 and J usage is TRBJ1-1; a weak D match, TRBD1 (5 bases). The V end was cut by 11 bases, the J end by 0 bases, with 13 bases between. Germline V gives CDR1 ENHRY, CDR2 SYGVKD. The CDR3 has 13 residues. CDR3 DNA: TGTGCCTCTTGGGGCACCATGAACACTGAAGCTTTCTTT. Residues: CASWGTMNTEAFF.